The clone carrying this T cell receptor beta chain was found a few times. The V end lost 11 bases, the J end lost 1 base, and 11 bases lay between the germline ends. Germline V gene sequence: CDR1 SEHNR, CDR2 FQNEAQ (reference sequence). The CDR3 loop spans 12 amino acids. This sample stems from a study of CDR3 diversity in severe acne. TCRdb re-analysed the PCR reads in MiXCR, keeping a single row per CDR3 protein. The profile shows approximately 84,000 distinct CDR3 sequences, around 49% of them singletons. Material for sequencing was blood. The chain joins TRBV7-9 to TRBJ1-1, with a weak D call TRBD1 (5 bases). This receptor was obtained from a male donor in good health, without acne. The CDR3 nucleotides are TGTGCCGTCGGCAGGGCGAACACTGAAGCTTTCTTT. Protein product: CAVGRANTEAFF. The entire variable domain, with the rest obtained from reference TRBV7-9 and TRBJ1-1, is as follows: DTGVSQNPRHKITKRGQNVTFRCDPISEHNRLYWYRQTLGQGPEFLTYFQNEAQLEKSRLLSDRFSAERPKGSFSTLEIQRTEQGDSAMYLCAVGRANTEAFFGQGTRLTVV.